This TCR beta chain was observed in a study of OX40 agonist ivuxolimab in advanced cancers. The table came from immunoSEQ multiplex PCR; TCRdb's copy has only in-frame clones and leaves some out. The sample has around 83,000 clones, about four fifths seen once. From germline, CDR1 is PRHDT and CDR2 FYEKMQ (reference sequence). V gave up 7 bases and J gave up 6 bases, with 13 bases separating them. This CDR3 contains 14 residues. This specimen was CD4+ or CD8+ T cells sorted from blood, taken in a trial of the OX40 agonist ivuxolimab. The rearrangement uses TRBV13 and TRBJ1-6, with D tentatively TRBD1 (5 bases). The TCR was taken from an adult with an advanced solid tumor such as melanoma, head and neck, liver or kidney cancer. CDR3 loop: CASTLGGSNSPLHF. The CDR3 DNA is TGTGCCAGCACCCTCGGGGGGTCTAATTCACCCCTCCACTTT.